Presented here are 12 T cell receptor beta chains from one specimen sequenced in a study of blood T cell repertoires in COVID-19. Using immunoSEQ multiplex PCR, the repertoire was profiled, and TCRdb retains in-frame clones only, with some absent. The data show about 280,000 clones, about 86% seen once. Source material: peripheral blood. The source of these receptors is a woman aged 25 to 45 who had recovered from COVID-19.

This chain uses TRBV7-9 with TRBJ2-5; D unclear. Germline CDR1 reads SEHNR; CDR2 reads FQNEAQ (reference sequence). The CDR3 totals 13 residues. With 2 bases removed from V and 3 bases from J, the gap between germline ends came to 7 bases. CDR3 sequence: CASSLITEETQYF. The CDR3 DNA follows: TGTGCCAGCAGCTTAATAACAGAAGAGACCCAGTACTTC.

This chain joins TRBV7-2 and TRBJ1-2; D may be TRBD1 (6 bases). From germline, CDR1 is SGHTA and CDR2 FQGNSA. V lost 5 bases, J lost 6 bases, and 16 bases lay in between. The CDR3 covers 14 residues. CDR3: CASSPLGGRDGYTF. In nucleotides, the CDR3 is TGTGCCAGCAGCCCACTGGGGGGGCGCGATGGCTACACCTTC.

The chain has TRBV20-1 and TRBJ1-5; 8 bases are shared with TRBD1. The CDR3 runs to 15 residues. The ends lost 6 bases at V and 2 bases at J; junction bases unmatched: 9. Germline V gives CDR1 DFQATT, CDR2 SNEGSKA (reference sequence). The CDR3 protein is CSASPRGRGNQPQHF. The CDR3 DNA sequence: TGCAGTGCCAGTCCCAGGGGGCGAGGCAATCAGCCCCAGCATTTT.

CDR3 loop: CASSRDYNEQFF. The CDR3, as DNA: TGTGCCAGCAGCCGGGACTACAATGAGCAGTTCTTC. The chain has TRBV7-2 and TRBJ2-1; a possible D gene is TRBD2 (5 bases). V was trimmed by 5 bases and J by 3 bases, leaving 5 bases between them. The V gene's germline CDR1 is SGHTA and CDR2 FQGNSA. This CDR3 spans 12 amino acids.

This clone occurred a few times. This chain links TRBV2 with TRBJ2-1, with D tentatively TRBD2 (6 bases). This CDR3 region has 13 residues. Trimming removed 5 bases at V and 5 bases at J, with 10 bases between. Germline CDR1 and CDR2: SNHLY and FYNNEI. CDR3 sequence: CASSYTSHNEQFF. In nucleotides, the CDR3 is TGTGCCAGCAGTTACACTAGCCACAATGAGCAGTTCTTC.

The rearrangement uses TRBV15 and TRBJ1-2; D is uncertain. Germline V gene lookup returns CDR1 LNHNV and CDR2 YYDKDF (reference sequence). Trimming stripped 8 bases from V and 5 bases from J, with 18 bases between. The CDR3 loop spans 14 amino acids. The CDR3 DNA reads TGTGCCACCGCCGCCAGACCGGGAGAATATGGCTACACCTTC. Its protein is CATAARPGEYGYTF. The entire variable domain, with the rest obtained from reference TRBV15 and TRBJ1-2, is as follows: DAMVIQNPRYQVTQFGKPVTLSCSQTLNHNVMYWYQQKSSQAPKLLFHYYDKDFNNEADTPDNFQSRRPNTSFCFLDIRSPGLGDTAMYLCATAARPGEYGYTFGSGTRLTVV.

The chain combines TRBV12-3 or TRBV12-4 with TRBJ2-1; the D is unclear. Trimming removed 4 bases at V and 7 bases at J, with 11 bases between. The CDR3 runs to 13 residues. The CDR3 spells CASSSGDLNEQFF. For the CDR3, the DNA is TGTGCCAGCAGTTCGGGTGACCTTAATGAGCAGTTCTTC.

This clone has a single count. V and J are TRBV24-1 and TRBJ2-5; D not certain. This CDR3 region has 14 residues. CDR1 KGHDR and CDR2 SFDVKD come from the germline V gene. Trimming took 3 bases from V and 5 from J, leaving 12 bases between them. In DNA form, the CDR3 reads TGTGCCACCAGTGATCACCAGGTCCCGGAGACCCAGTACTTC. Translation: CATSDHQVPETQYF.

In DNA form, the CDR3 reads TGTGCCAGCAGCCAAGATTTTACAGTCAAGATGAACTATGGCTACACCTTC. Translating gives CASSQDFTVKMNYGYTF. This rearrangement joins TRBV3-1 (or the pseudogene TRBV3-2) to TRBJ1-2; unclear D gene. This CDR3 spans 17 amino acids. CDR1 and CDR2 (germline): LGHDT, YNNKEL (reference sequence). V was trimmed by 0 bases and J by 2 bases, leaving 16 bases between them.

The V gene is TRBV4-1, the J gene TRBJ2-7; D might be TRBD1 (5 bases). The V end lost 1 base, the J end lost 0 bases, and 10 bases lay between the germline ends. Germline assignment: CDR1 MGHRA and CDR2 YSYEKL. CDR3 size: 15 residues. CDR3 sequence reads: CASSQAQASSYEQYF. The CDR3 region has the DNA TGCGCCAGCAGCCAAGCACAGGCGAGCTCCTACGAGCAGTACTTC.

This clone has a count of ten or more. The rearrangement uses TRBV23-1 and TRBJ1-4, with 12 bases that match TRBD1. TRBV23-1 is identified as an open reading frame with a role that is uncertain. V trimming: 4 bases; J trimming: 6 bases; junction bases outside the gene matches: 6. This CDR3 is 16 amino acids long. CDR3 DNA: TGCGCCAGCAGTCCCCGGGACAGGGGGCTTTATGAAAAACTGTTTTTT. Amino acid sequence: CASSPRDRGLYEKLFF.

V gene TRBV28 combines with J gene TRBJ2-2; perhaps TRBD2 as D (6 bases). This CDR3 is built from 17 residues. The germline V and J ends were trimmed by 3 bases and 1 base, with 15 bases remaining between them. Germline V gene sequence: CDR1 MDHEN, CDR2 SYDVKM. The CDR3: CASSFFPGLVNTGELFF. The CDR3 DNA reads TGTGCCAGCAGTTTTTTTCCGGGACTGGTGAACACCGGGGAGCTGTTTTTT. The complete variable domain, with remaining parts taken from reference TRBV28 and TRBJ2-2, reads DVKVTQSSRYLVKRTGEKVFLECVQDMDHENMFWYRQDPGLGLRLIYFSYDVKMKEKGDIPEGYSVSREKKERFSLILESASTNQTSMYLCASSFFPGLVNTGELFFGEGSRLTVL.